This T cell receptor (beta chain) was profiled in a study of cytomegalovirus exposure and HLA in healthy donors. Study-wide results and caveats: Another analysis was done later, and it associated approximately 17,000 TCR beta sequences with HLA alleles at 0.05 false discovery rate. Most sequenced TCRs were rare (though some public TCRs occurred in many donors). For most TCR beta V segments, an earlier analysis put the productive rate at about 87% or about 30% of the time.

Donors were ostensibly healthy at sampling, although undocumented immune exposures were probable. There are 15 residues in the CDR3. In germline, CDR1 is MGHRA, CDR2 YSYEKL. The V gene end was trimmed by 2 bases and the J gene end by 8 bases; junction bases not matched to a gene: 6. Concerning this clone itself: What it binds is not known.

The study ran its PCR with 60 Vbeta and 13 Jbeta primers. Assay used: immunoSEQ multiplex PCR; TCRdb lists only in-frame clones, some missing. The repertoire holds about 120,000 clones, with about 80% as singletons. Sequenced input: PBMCs. The TCR comes from a man aged 30 to 45 in good health and CMV-seropositive. The chain recombines TRBV4-1 with TRBJ2-1, with 10 bases aligning to TRBD2. CDR3 DNA: TGCGCCAGCAGCCAATTGAGCGGGGGGGTTGATGAGCAGTTCTTC. Translation: CASSQLSGGVDEQFF.